These 14 T cell receptor beta chains were sequenced from one sample in a study of Tregs in tolerant kidney transplant recipients. Here immunoSEQ multiplex PCR was the method, and the copy in TCRdb shows in-frame clones only, minus some. The sample's table shows 25,000 to 35,000 clones. Related graft donors supplied nonmyeloablative bone marrow transplants, and mixed chimerism was transient. The input for sequencing was CD4+ T cells from blood (PBMCs), taken 24 months after the transplant. These receptors all come from a human patient who received a combined kidney and bone marrow transplant. The graft donor may account for some of the T cells.

In the case of this clone: The CDR3 goes on 3 residues after the read ends, and that part is filled in from the germline J gene. The V and J genes are TRBV6-2 or TRBV6-3 and TRBJ2-7; 7 nucleotides line up with TRBD1. Germline trimming cut 8 bases from V and 0 bases from J; bases unmatched to any gene: 1. The CDR3 runs to 12 residues. Germline-derived CDR1 and CDR2 are MNHEY and SVGEGT. CDR3 bases read: TGTGCCAGCCGGGACAGCTCCTACGAG. Its protein is CASRDSSYE. The full CDR3 is CASRDSSYEQYF.

CDR3 sequence: CASSFTSHQETQYF. The covered CDR3 bases are TGTGCCAGCAGTTTTACTAGTCATCAAGAGACC. The genes are TRBV28 and TRBJ2-5; possibly TRBD2 for D (5 bases). The read ends 3 residues before the CDR3 terminus; that terminus is restored from the germline J gene. Germline CDR1 is MDHEN and CDR2 is SYDVKM. There are 14 residues in the CDR3. V lost 3 bases to trimming and J lost 2 bases, with 10 bases between them.

With respect to this clone: The sequence runs out 3 residues before the end of the CDR3; the remainder is reconstructed from the germline J gene. This chain uses TRBV5-1 with TRBJ2-3, with D perhaps matching TRBD1 (6 bases). Germline V CDR1 and CDR2: SGHRS, YFSETQ. The V end lost 4 bases, the J end lost 0 bases, and 15 bases lay between the germline ends. The CDR3 covers 16 residues. The part of the CDR3 DNA that was read is TGCGCCAGCAGCCCCCAACCACAGGGAAGCACAGATACG. It encodes CASSPQPQGSTDT. The entire CDR3 is CASSPQPQGSTDTQYF.

Regarding this clone: The read comes to an end 3 residues before the CDR3 does, leaving the germline J gene to fill in the end. The chain combines TRBV20-1 with TRBJ2-5; 11 bases are shared with TRBD2. The CDR3 has 15 residues. V gave up 0 bases and J gave up 5 bases; unmatched junction bases: 5. Germline CDR1 is DFQATT and CDR2 is SNEGSKA (reference sequence). CDR3 sequence: CSARDRLAGRETQYF. CDR3 DNA, as far as it was read: TGCAGTGCTAGAGATCGACTAGCGGGAAGGGAGACC.

Worth noting for this clone: Coverage ceases 3 residues before the CDR3 finishes, and the germline J gene fills in the end. This chain uses TRBV7-2 with TRBJ1-2, with unresolved D. V was cut by 6 bases and J by 2 bases, with 10 bases left in between. The CDR3 length is 13 residues. Germline V lookup: CDR1 SGHTA, CDR2 FQGNSA. CDR3 DNA, as far as it was read: TGTGCCAGCAGTAACACGCGGAACTATGGC. Protein: CASSNTRNYG. Given in full, the CDR3 is CASSNTRNYGYTF.

To note about this clone: The read gets to within 3 residues of the CDR3 end, and the germline J gene fills in the rest. The genes are TRBV19 and TRBJ2-3; TRBD2 agrees at 11 bases. The junction had 5 bases not matched to a gene; V was cut back by 4 bases and J by 2 bases. The CDR3 has 16 residues. Per the germline V gene, CDR1 is LNHDA and CDR2 is SQIVND (reference sequence). The CDR3 sequence: CASSTGLAAYTDTQYF. The CDR3 DNA, read in part, is TGTGCCAGTAGTACGGGACTAGCGGCGTACACAGATACG.

About this clone itself: Read sequence stops 3 residues before the CDR3 end, and the germline J gene provides the missing end. The chain carries TRBV30 and TRBJ2-1; TRBD2 agrees at 8 bases. Looked up from germline, CDR1 is GTSNPN and CDR2 is SVGIG (reference sequence). The CDR3 totals 13 residues. This CDR3 reads CARSGRTYNEQFF. Partial CDR3 DNA: TGTGCTCGAAGCGGGAGAACGTACAATGAG.

The CDR3 bases that were read are TGTGCCAGCAGCGAAGTGAGCCGCGGGGGAACTGAA. Translating it yields CASSEVSRGGTE. The whole CDR3 protein is CASSEVSRGGTEAFF. The chain couples TRBV5-6 to TRBJ1-1; a possible D gene is TRBD1 (5 bases). The read ends 3 residues before the CDR3 terminus; that terminus is restored from the germline J gene. The CDR3 is made up of 15 amino acids. Trimming removed 4 bases at V and 5 bases at J, with 18 bases between. Germline V gives CDR1 SGHDT, CDR2 YYEEEE.

In the case of this clone: The read finishes 3 residues shy of the CDR3 end, and the germline J gene is used to complete it. This chain uses TRBV20-1 with TRBJ2-7; TRBD2 aligns across 13 bases. Trimming removed 4 bases from V and 3 bases from J; junction bases left unmatched: 6. From germline, CDR1 is DFQATT and CDR2 SNEGSKA (reference sequence). The CDR3 is made up of 15 amino acids. The part of the CDR3 DNA that was read is TGCAGTGCTAAGACTAGCGGGAGGATGGGCTACGAG. Its translation is CSAKTSGRMGYE. The complete CDR3 reads CSAKTSGRMGYEQYF.

Notes on this clone: The missing CDR3 end, 3 residues past where the read stops, is filled in from the germline J gene. The gene calls are TRBV20-1 and TRBJ2-5; TRBD2 matches 7 bases. The CDR3 covers 16 residues. The V gene end was trimmed by 5 bases and the J gene end by 7 bases; junction bases not matched to a gene: 19. Looked up from germline, CDR1 is DFQATT and CDR2 is SNEGSKA (reference sequence). The part of the CDR3 DNA that was read is TGCAGTGCTTCAAAGGGACTACGCGGCTTGGACGGGACC. Translation gives CSASKGLRGLDGT. The CDR3 in its entirety is CSASKGLRGLDGTQYF.

Comment on this clone: The read stops 3 residues short of the end of the CDR3; the missing end is completed from the germline J gene. The chain couples TRBV6-2 or TRBV6-3 to TRBJ2-1; 9 bases map to TRBD1. Germline V gene lookup returns CDR1 MNHEY and CDR2 SVGEGT. CDR3 length: 14 amino acids. CDR3: CGVQGAIIYNEQFF. CDR3 DNA (partial): TGTGGGGTACAGGGGGCTATAATCTACAATGAG.

A word on this clone: Read coverage stops 3 residues before the CDR3 terminus; the germline J gene supplies the remainder. V is TRBV20-1 and J is TRBJ1-5; possibly TRBD1 for D (5 bases). The ends were cut back, 5 bases at V and 1 base at J, with 9 bases in the middle. The CDR3 totals 13 residues. The germline CDR1 and CDR2 sequences are DFQATT and SNEGSKA (reference sequence). Incomplete CDR3 DNA: TGCAGTGCTTCTGACAGAAGCAATCAGCCC. Translating it yields CSASDRSNQP. The whole CDR3 reads CSASDRSNQPQHF.

Comments on this clone: Relative to the germline gene, one junction end is altered; a read error may explain this. The read stops 3 residues short of the end of the CDR3; the missing end is completed from the germline J gene. J is TRBJ2-7 and V is TRBV7-7; D is unclear. Germline lookup yields CDR1 SSHAT and CDR2 FNYEAQ (reference sequence). The CDR3 consists of 13 residues. CDR3 DNA, as far as it was read: TGTGCTAGCAGCTCGACATTAGACGGCGAG. It yields the protein CASSSTLDGE. The CDR3 in its entirety is CASSSTLDGEQYF. Using reference TRBV7-7 and TRBJ2-7 for the parts outside the CDR3, the full variable domain is GAGVSQSPRYKVTKRGQDVTLRCDPISSHATLYWYQQALGQGPEFLTYFNYEAQPDKSGLPSDRFSAERPEGSISTLTIQRTEQRDSAMYRCASSSTLDGEQYFGPGTRLTVT.

As concerns this clone: The CDR3 end falls 3 residues outside the read, so it is completed with the germline J gene. This rearrangement joins TRBV5-1 to TRBJ1-6, with D possibly TRBD1 on 5 matching bases. This CDR3 region has 15 residues. V shed 0 bases and J shed 7 bases, with 11 bases lying between them. Per the germline V gene, CDR1 is SGHRS and CDR2 is YFSETQ. The CDR3 protein is CASSLANRKNSPLHF. The part of the CDR3 DNA that was read is TGCGCCAGCAGCTTGGCCAACAGGAAGAATTCACCC.